This T cell receptor (beta chain) is from a study of neoadjuvant anti-PD-1 for oral cavity cancer. The repertoire was sequenced with immunoSEQ multiplex PCR; TCRdb's copy has only in-frame clones and lacks some. The repertoire holds roughly 14,000 clones, 62% seen once, with 2.4% in the top ten. Germline V gene lookup returns CDR1 LGHNT and CDR2 FRNRAP. The ends were cut back, 6 bases at V and 3 bases at J, with 15 bases in the middle. This CDR3 is 15 amino acids long. This clone was seen a few times. The clonotype comes from a person aged 40 to 85 with oral cavity squamous cell carcinoma. Sequenced here: PBMCs, sampled before nivolumab (anti-PD-1) treatment. The gene calls are TRBV12-5 and TRBJ1-5; D not certain. The CDR3 loop reads CASGPSQGFNQPQHF. The CDR3 nucleotides read TGTGCTAGTGGCCCCTCCCAAGGGTTCAATCAGCCCCAGCATTTT.